This entry describes one T cell receptor beta chain. Its antigen specificity is not known. It has no much larger one-base neighbor in the sample; base qualities were not kept. The record originates from a study of blood T cell repertoires in COVID-19 (TCRdb year 2020). Study-wide context: Collaborator samples came from the United States, Italy and Spain and covered acute and convalescent phases of COVID-19. The material from the prospective study consisted of cDNA or gDNA derived from T cells, B-cell-depleted T cells, or PBMCs. Nearly every sample came with metadata listing a de-identified subject ID, COVID-19 status, age in years and sex. Samples came from the ongoing ImmuneRACE study (first 160 participants) plus 1,254 subjects from 6 global collaborators. Where HLA class I and class II types were available, the types were taken from metadata supplied by the sample provider, not from assay-based typing. The repertoires were made available in a free public database intended to serve as a resource for research on the immune response to SARS-CoV-2. The dataset comprised deeply sampled blood TCRbeta repertoires from subjects exposed to, actively infected with, or recovered from COVID-19. Findings and caveats that apply to the study as a whole: How much clinical and demographic metadata was included differed by source and by participant, and the metadata was provided uncurated.

Reading from cysteine to phenylalanine, the CDR3 counts 13 amino acids. Only the CDR3 part of the read is kept: 39 bases, read in frame from the first base. V drops 2 bases and J drops 5 bases, leaving 10 bases in between. The germline V gene (reference sequence) sets CDR1 to GTSNPN and CDR2 to SVGIG. TCRbeta CDR3 regions were amplified from genomic DNA by means of the immunoSEQ Assay, a bias-controlled multiplex PCR. The paper's processing steps were these. Within the assay, amplification of reference gene primers was used to estimate how many nucleated cells each sample contained. To quantify the absolute abundance of each unique TCRbeta CDR3 rearrangement, sequence reads were collapsed and filtered. For each sample, productive Simpson clonality was calculated as the square root of Simpson's diversity index over productive rearrangements. Held by TCRdb, this immuneACCESS table contains in-frame sequences only and omits some clones. Under half of the omission traces to an unresolved V gene where checked; the cause of the rest is unknown. The V and J calls and clone size come from that table; D and trimming were worked out from the DNA. The table for this sample lists about 30,000 clones; 87% of them were counted only once. The top ten clonotypes cover about a tenth of the sample.

Collaborating institutions collected whole blood in K2EDTA tubes following their own protocols. For TCRbeta analysis, collaborators shipped samples as frozen whole blood, isolated PBMCs, or DNA extracted from either of those sample types. Sequencing used peripheral blood. The chain links TRBV30 with TRBJ1-5; the D gene remains uncertain. The receptor was derived from a human donor in a cohort sampled during active COVID-19. The sequenced DNA: TGTGCCTGGAGTCCGGCAGGATATCAGCCCCAGCATTTT. Translated, it gives CAWSPAGYQPQHF.